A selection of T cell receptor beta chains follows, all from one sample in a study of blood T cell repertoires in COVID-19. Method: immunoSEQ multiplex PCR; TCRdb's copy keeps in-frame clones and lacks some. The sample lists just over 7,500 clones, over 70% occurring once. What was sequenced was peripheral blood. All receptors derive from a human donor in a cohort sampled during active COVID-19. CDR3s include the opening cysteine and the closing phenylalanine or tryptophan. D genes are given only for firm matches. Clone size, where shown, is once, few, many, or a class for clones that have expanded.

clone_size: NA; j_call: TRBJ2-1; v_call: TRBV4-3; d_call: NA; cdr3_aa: CASSQDAPGGHNEQFF; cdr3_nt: TGCGCCAGCAGCCAAGATGCGCCGGGGGGCCACAATGAGCAGTTCTTC
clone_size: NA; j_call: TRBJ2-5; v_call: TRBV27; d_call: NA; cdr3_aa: CASSFLDQETQYF; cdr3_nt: TGTGCCAGCAGTTTTCTCGACCAAGAGACCCAGTACTTC
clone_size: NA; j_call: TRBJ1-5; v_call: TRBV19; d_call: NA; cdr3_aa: CASSATGTNQPQHF; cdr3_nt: TGTGCCAGTAGTGCTACAGGGACCAATCAGCCCCAGCATTTT
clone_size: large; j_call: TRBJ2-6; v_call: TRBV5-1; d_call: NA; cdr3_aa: CASSFNSGANVLTF; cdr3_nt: TGCGCCAGCAGCTTCAACTCTGGGGCCAACGTCCTGACTTTC
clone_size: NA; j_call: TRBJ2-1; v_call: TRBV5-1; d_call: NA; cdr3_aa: CASSHILARASYNEQFF; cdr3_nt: TGCGCCAGCAGCCATATACTAGCTAGGGCCTCCTACAATGAGCAGTTCTTC
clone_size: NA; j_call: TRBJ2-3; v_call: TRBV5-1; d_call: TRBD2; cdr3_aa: CASSGLAGGGVTDTQYF; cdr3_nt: TGCGCCAGCAGCGGACTAGCGGGAGGAGGGGTCACAGATACGCAGTATTTT
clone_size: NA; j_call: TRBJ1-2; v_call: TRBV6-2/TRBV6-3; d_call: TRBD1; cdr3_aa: CASSSRTGEEGYGYTF; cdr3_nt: TGTGCCAGCAGTTCGAGGACAGGGGAAGAAGGCTATGGCTACACCTTC
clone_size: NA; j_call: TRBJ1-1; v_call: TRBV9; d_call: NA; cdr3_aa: CASSVGGDTEAFF; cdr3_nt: TGTGCCAGCAGCGTCGGGGGGGACACTGAAGCTTTCTTT
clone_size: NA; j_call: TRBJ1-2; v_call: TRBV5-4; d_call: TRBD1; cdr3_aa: CASSSLGQDPYGYTF; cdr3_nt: TGTGCCAGCAGCTCCTTAGGACAGGACCCGTATGGCTACACCTTC
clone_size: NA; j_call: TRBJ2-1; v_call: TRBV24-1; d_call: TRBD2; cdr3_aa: CATSDSGTSGLDEQFF; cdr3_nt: TGTGCCACCAGTGATTCCGGGACTAGCGGGCTCGATGAGCAGTTCTTC
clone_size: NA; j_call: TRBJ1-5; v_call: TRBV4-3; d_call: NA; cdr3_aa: CASSQEYSSNQPQHF; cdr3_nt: TGCGCCAGCAGCCAAGAGTACAGTAGCAATCAGCCCCAGCATTTT
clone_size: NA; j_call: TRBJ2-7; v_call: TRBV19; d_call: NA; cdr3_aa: CASSIGGLSYEQYF; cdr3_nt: TGTGCCAGTAGTATTGGGGGACTCTCCTACGAGCAGTACTTC
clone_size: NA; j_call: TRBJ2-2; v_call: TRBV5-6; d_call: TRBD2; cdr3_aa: CASSLGLAGTGELFF; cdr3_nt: TGTGCCAGCAGCTTGGGCCTAGCGGGCACCGGGGAGCTGTTTTTT
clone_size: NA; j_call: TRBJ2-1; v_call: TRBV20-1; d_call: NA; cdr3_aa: CSPQEGGEQFF; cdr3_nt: TGCAGTCCCCAAGAGGGAGGTGAGCAGTTCTTC
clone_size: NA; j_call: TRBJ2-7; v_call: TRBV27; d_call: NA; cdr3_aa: CASSQGSSYEQYF; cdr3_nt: TGTGCCAGCAGTCAAGGGAGCTCCTACGAGCAGTACTTC
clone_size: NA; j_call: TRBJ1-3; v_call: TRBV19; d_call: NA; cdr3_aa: CASSNFPDTDSGNTIYF; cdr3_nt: TGTGCCAGTAGTAACTTCCCAGACACAGACTCTGGAAACACCATATATTTT
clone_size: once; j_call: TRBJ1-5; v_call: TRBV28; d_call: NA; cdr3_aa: CASRKGRDSNQPQHF; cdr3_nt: TGTGCCAGCCGGAAAGGTCGGGATAGCAATCAGCCCCAGCATTTT
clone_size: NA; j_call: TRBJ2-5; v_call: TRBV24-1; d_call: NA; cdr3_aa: CATSDPRTSSQETQYF; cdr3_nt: TGTGCCACCAGTGATCCCCGTACTAGTTCCCAAGAGACCCAGTACTTC
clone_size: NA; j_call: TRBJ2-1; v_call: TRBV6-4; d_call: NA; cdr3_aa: CASSDSGTHSYNEQFF; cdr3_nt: TGTGCCAGCAGTGACTCTGGGACACACTCCTACAATGAGCAGTTCTTC
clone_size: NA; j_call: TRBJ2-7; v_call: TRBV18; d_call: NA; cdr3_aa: CASSSPEGSLPYEQYF; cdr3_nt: TGTGCCAGCTCATCCCCTGAGGGCTCCCTCCCCTACGAGCAGTACTTC
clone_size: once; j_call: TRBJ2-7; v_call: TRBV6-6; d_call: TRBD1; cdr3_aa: CASTWDSTYEQYF; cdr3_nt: TGTGCCAGCACATGGGACAGTACCTACGAGCAGTACTTC
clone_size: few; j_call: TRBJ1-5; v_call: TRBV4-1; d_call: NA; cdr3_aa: CASSQDSGDYQPQHF; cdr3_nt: TGCGCCAGCAGCCAAGATTCCGGGGACTATCAGCCCCAGCATTTT
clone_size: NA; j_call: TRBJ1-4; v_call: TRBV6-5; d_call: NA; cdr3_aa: CASSYWAHATNEKLFF; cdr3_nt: TGTGCCAGCAGTTACTGGGCCCATGCAACTAATGAAAAACTGTTTTTT
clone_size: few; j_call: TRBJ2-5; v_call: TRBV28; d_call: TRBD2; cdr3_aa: CASSLIAGEETQYF; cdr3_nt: TGTGCCAGCAGTTTAATCGCGGGAGAGGAGACCCAGTACTTC
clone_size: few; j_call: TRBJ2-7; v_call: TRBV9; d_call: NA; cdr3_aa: CASSGSGYEQYF; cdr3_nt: TGTGCCAGCAGCGGGAGCGGGTACGAGCAGTACTTC
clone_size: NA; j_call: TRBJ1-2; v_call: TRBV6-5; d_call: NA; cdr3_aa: CASSLTGNVWYGYTF; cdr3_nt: TGTGCCAGCAGTTTAACAGGGAACGTTTGGTATGGCTACACCTTC
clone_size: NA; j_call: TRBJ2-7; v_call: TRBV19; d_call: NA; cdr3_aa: CASRMGSEQYF; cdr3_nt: TGTGCCAGTAGGATGGGCAGCGAGCAGTACTTC
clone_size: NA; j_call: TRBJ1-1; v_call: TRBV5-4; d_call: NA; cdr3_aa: CAAGDGTLNTEAFF; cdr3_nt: TGTGCCGCGGGAGACGGGACTTTGAACACTGAAGCTTTCTTT
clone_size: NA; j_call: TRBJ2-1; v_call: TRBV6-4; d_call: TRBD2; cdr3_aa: CASRDSIAGGPSGDEQFF; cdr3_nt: TGTGCCAGCAGGGACTCGATAGCGGGAGGGCCCTCGGGAGATGAGCAGTTCTTC
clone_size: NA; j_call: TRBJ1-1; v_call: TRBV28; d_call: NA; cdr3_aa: CASSLYRDTEAFF; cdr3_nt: TGTGCCAGCAGTTTATACAGGGACACTGAAGCTTTCTTT
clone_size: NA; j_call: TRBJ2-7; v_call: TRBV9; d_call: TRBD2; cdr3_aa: CASSPSGSGLKREQYF; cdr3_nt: TGTGCCAGCAGCCCCTCAGGTAGCGGGCTAAAGAGAGAGCAGTACTTC
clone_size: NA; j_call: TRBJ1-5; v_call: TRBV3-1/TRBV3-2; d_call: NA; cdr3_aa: CASSQESAGSNQPQHF; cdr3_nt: TGTGCCAGCAGCCAAGAATCCGCAGGTAGCAATCAGCCCCAGCATTTT
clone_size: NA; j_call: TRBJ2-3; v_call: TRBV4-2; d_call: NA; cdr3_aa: CASSHGTGESDTQYF; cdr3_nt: TGTGCCAGCAGCCACGGGACTGGGGAATCAGATACGCAGTATTTT
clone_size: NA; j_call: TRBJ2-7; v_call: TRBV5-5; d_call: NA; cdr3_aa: CASSWDKRREQYF; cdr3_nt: TGTGCCAGCAGCTGGGACAAAAGGAGGGAGCAGTACTTC
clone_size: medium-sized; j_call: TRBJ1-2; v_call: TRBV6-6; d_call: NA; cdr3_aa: CASSYSRTNEHYGYTF; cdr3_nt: TGTGCCAGCAGTTACTCGAGGACTAACGAGCACTATGGCTACACCTTC
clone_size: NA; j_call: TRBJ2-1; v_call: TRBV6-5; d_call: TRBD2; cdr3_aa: CASSPGTRSGVQFF; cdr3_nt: TGTGCCAGCAGCCCCGGGACTAGATCTGGGGTGCAGTTCTTC
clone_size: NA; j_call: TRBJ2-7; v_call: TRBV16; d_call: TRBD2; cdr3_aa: CASSQSGSYEQYF; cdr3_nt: TGTGCCAGCAGCCAAAGCGGGAGTTACGAGCAGTACTTC
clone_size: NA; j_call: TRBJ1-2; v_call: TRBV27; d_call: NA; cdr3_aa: CASGMGGHYGYTF; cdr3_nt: TGTGCCAGCGGCATGGGGGGGCACTATGGCTACACCTTC
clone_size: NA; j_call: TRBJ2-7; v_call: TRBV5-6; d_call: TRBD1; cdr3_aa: CASSLGDRATFTSYEQYF; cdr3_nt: TGTGCCAGCAGCTTGGGGGACAGGGCCACCTTCACCTCCTACGAGCAGTACTTC
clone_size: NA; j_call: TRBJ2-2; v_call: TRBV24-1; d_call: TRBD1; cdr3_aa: CATSAPTGHNTGELFF; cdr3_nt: TGTGCCACCAGTGCCCCGACAGGGCATAACACCGGGGAGCTGTTTTTT
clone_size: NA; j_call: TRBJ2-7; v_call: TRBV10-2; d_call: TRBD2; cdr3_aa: CASSEAWGTSGRLEQYF; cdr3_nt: TGCGCCAGCAGTGAGGCATGGGGGACTAGCGGGAGACTCGAGCAGTACTTC
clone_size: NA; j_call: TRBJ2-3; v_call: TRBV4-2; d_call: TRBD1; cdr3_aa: CASSPQQGVGDTQYF; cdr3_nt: TGTGCCAGCAGCCCCCAACAGGGGGTTGGAGATACGCAGTATTTT
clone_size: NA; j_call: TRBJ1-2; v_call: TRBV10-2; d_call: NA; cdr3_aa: CASSESRTARGDGYTF; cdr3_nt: TGCGCCAGCAGTGAGTCCCGGACAGCCAGAGGGGATGGCTACACCTTC
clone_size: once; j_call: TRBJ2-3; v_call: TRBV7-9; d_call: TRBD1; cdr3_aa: CASSRTGRSTDTQYF; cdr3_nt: TGTGCCAGCAGCCGGACAGGCCGTTCCACAGATACGCAGTATTTT
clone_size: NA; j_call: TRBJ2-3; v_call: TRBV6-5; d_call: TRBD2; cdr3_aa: CASKTSGNSDTQYF; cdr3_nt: TGTGCCAGCAAGACTAGCGGAAATTCAGATACGCAGTATTTT
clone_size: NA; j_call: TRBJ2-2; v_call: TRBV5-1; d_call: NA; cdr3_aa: CASSLGGTGELFF; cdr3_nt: TGCGCCAGCAGCTTGGGAGGGACCGGGGAGCTGTTTTTT
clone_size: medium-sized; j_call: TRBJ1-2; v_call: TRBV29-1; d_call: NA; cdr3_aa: CSVVLGQGPNYGYTF; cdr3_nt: TGCAGCGTTGTGCTGGGACAAGGGCCTAACTATGGCTACACCTTC
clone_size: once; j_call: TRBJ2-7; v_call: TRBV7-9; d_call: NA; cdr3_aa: CASSLTLFGEQYF; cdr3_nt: TGTGCCAGCAGCTTGACCTTATTCGGGGAGCAGTACTTC